This T cell receptor beta chain originates from a study of T cells in Graves' hyperthyroidism and ophthalmopathy. In this sample, this clonotype turned up many times. Germline V gene sequence: CDR1 GTSNPN, CDR2 SVGIG (reference sequence). This CDR3 has 13 amino acids. The V segment lost 0 bases and the J segment 10 bases; nucleotides outside the gene matches: 7. Amplified regions were TCR beta CDR3 sequences from RNA transcripts. HTBI primers were employed in a first-round RT-PCR of the TCR CDR3. In TCRdb, the multiplex PCR reads were re-called with MiXCR into one record per CDR3 protein. The sample lists 640,000 or so distinct CDR3 sequences; approximately 15% were seen once.

The material sequenced was blood. V gene TRBV30 combines with J gene TRBJ1-2; 8 bases agree with TRBD1. This sequence was found in a middle-aged woman with Graves' ophthalmopathy. In DNA, the CDR3 is TGTGCCTGGAGTGTAGGCAGGGGGCGCGACTACACCTTC. It encodes CAWSVGRGRDYTF.